These 28 T cell receptor beta chains share one sample of origin, sequenced in a study of PD-L1 blockade in urothelial cancer. The data were produced by immunoSEQ multiplex PCR, yet TCRdb's version contains in-frame clones alone and is incomplete. The table has more than 70,000 clones, roughly 91% seen once. Sequenced here: PBMCs, sampled around atezolizumab (anti-PD-L1) treatment. These receptors were obtained from a man aged 60-69 years with urothelial cancer.

This clone was seen a single time. The chain has TRBV18 and TRBJ2-1; tentative D call: TRBD2 (6 bases). The germline V gene encodes CDR1 KGHSH and CDR2 LQKENI. The V end lost 0 bases, the J end lost 3 bases, and 12 bases lay between the germline ends. The CDR3 is made up of 16 amino acids. CDR3 sequence: CASSPPKGGSYNEQFF. DNA for the CDR3: TGTGCCAGCTCACCACCAAAGGGAGGTAGCTACAATGAGCAGTTCTTC.

The rearrangement links TRBV4-1 to TRBJ1-5; 8 bases are shared with TRBD1. Germline-derived CDR1 and CDR2 are MGHRA and YSYEKL. The CDR3 is made up of 16 amino acids. Trimming at V came to 0 bases and at J to 5 bases, leaving 6 bases not matched to a gene. The chain's CDR3 is CASSQDQGAPDQPQHF. CDR3 coding DNA: TGCGCCAGCAGCCAAGATCAGGGGGCGCCGGATCAGCCCCAGCATTTT.

The rearrangement links TRBV2 to TRBJ1-4; D gene uncertain. The V gene's germline CDR1 is SNHLY and CDR2 FYNNEI. This CDR3 spans 14 amino acids. Trimming took 4 bases from V and 4 from J, leaving 10 bases between them. The DNA of the CDR3 is TGTGCCAGCAGTGTATTACAGTTTAATGAAAAACTGTTTTTT. It translates to CASSVLQFNEKLFF.

The chain links TRBV4-1 to TRBJ1-2, with 7 bases lining up with TRBD1. J lost 3 bases, V lost 4 bases, and 8 bases had no gene match. The CDR3 contains 15 residues. Germline CDR1 reads MGHRA; CDR2 reads YSYEKL. The CDR3 sequence: CASSRLGQTDYGYTF. For the CDR3, the DNA is TGCGCCAGCAGCCGACTGGGACAGACAGACTATGGCTACACCTTC.

Comments on this clone: This sample also contains other DNA sequences that code for the same CDR3. This chain connects TRBV2 to TRBJ1-5, with D maybe TRBD1 (6 bases). The CDR3 is 15 amino acids. Per germline, CDR1 SNHLY and CDR2 FYNNEI. V was cut by 6 bases and J by 0 bases, with 12 bases left in between. CDR3 amino acids: CASSHRENSNQPQHF. Here the CDR3 DNA reads TGTGCCAGCAGCCACAGGGAAAATAGCAATCAGCCCCAGCATTTT.

The J gene is TRBJ2-6, the V gene TRBV30; 8 bases agree with TRBD1. Looked up from germline, CDR1 is GTSNPN and CDR2 is SVGIG (reference sequence). This CDR3 has 17 amino acids. V was clipped by 4 bases and J by 0 bases; unmatched bases: 8. The CDR3 DNA follows: TGTGCCTGGATCCGGGACAGGAGTAGCTCTGGGGCCAACGTCCTGACTTTC. As protein: CAWIRDRSSSGANVLTF.

This rearrangement joins TRBV12-5 to TRBJ2-7, with 12 nucleotides matching TRBD1. V shed 1 base, J shed 2 bases, and the junction held 0 bases outside the gene matches. In germline, CDR1 is LGHNT, CDR2 FRNRAP. The CDR3 has 15 residues. CDR3 residues: CASGLGDRGPYEQYF. As DNA, the CDR3 is TGTGCTAGTGGTTTGGGGGACAGGGGGCCCTACGAGCAGTACTTC. The full variable domain, completed using reference TRBV12-5 and TRBJ2-7, is DARVTQTPRHKVTEMGQEVTMRCQPILGHNTVFWYRQTMMQGLELLAYFRNRAPLDDSGMPKDRFSAEMPDATLATLKIQPSEPRDSAVYFCASGLGDRGPYEQYFGPGTRLTVT.

The CDR3 nucleotides are TGTGCCAGCAGTTCAAACGAGCAGTACTTC. Protein sequence: CASSSNEQYF. The genes are TRBV28 and TRBJ2-7; D not certain. Trimming left V 4 bases short and J 5 bases short, with 3 bases between. The CDR3 consists of 10 residues. Germline CDR1 is MDHEN and CDR2 is SYDVKM.

The chain links TRBV6-5 to TRBJ2-7; 7 bases map to TRBD1. In germline, CDR1 is MNHEY, CDR2 SVGAGI. The junction had 2 bases not matched to a gene; V was cut back by 0 bases and J by 0 bases. This CDR3 region has 15 residues. The CDR3 is CASSYSYRGSYEQYF. Here the CDR3 DNA reads TGTGCCAGCAGTTACTCGTACAGGGGCTCCTACGAGCAGTACTTC.

This clone appeared a single time. The V call is TRBV5-1, the J call TRBJ2-1; 7 nucleotides line up with TRBD2. CDR1 and CDR2 from the germline V gene are SGHRS and YFSETQ. The CDR3 is 15 amino acids. J was trimmed by 9 bases and V by 0 bases; bases with no gene match: 9. The CDR3 coding sequence is TGCGCCAGCAGCTTGGCGGTAGCGGGCGGGGCTGAGCAGTTCTTC. This codes for CASSLAVAGGAEQFF.

The chain links TRBV11-2 to TRBJ2-1; D is uncertain. From germline, CDR1 is SGHAT and CDR2 FQNNGV. The CDR3 extends over 10 amino acids. Trimming shortened V by 3 bases and J by 9 bases, and 3 bases separated the two germline ends. CDR3 nucleotide sequence: TGTGCCAGCAGCTTCAGTGAGCAGTTCTTC. It codes for CASSFSEQFF.

The chain joins TRBV5-1 to TRBJ2-1; 7 positions agree with TRBD2. This CDR3 has 16 amino acids. The germline CDR1 and CDR2 sequences are SGHRS and YFSETQ. Trimming took 4 bases from V and 6 from J; bases not matched to a gene: 13. The CDR3 loop reads CASSLEGLAVFNEQFF. In DNA, the CDR3 is TGCGCCAGCAGCCTCGAGGGTCTAGCGGTGTTCAATGAGCAGTTCTTC.

The chain combines TRBV19 with TRBJ1-5; 8 bases align to TRBD1. Germline CDR1 is LNHDA and CDR2 is SQIVND (reference sequence). V trimming: 4 bases; J trimming: 7 bases; junction bases outside the gene matches: 6. The CDR3 runs to 14 residues. CDR3 nucleotides: TGTGCCAGTAGTAGGGGTACAGGGGGACAGCCCCAGCATTTT. Translating it yields CASSRGTGGQPQHF.

This chain links TRBV5-4 with TRBJ2-5, with TRBD2 identical over 8 bases. There are 15 residues in the CDR3. V was clipped by 0 bases and J by 5 bases; unmatched bases: 6. Germline CDR1 reads SGHNT; CDR2 reads YYREEE (reference sequence). The CDR3 sequence is CASSLAGGARETQYF. The CDR3 DNA follows: TGTGCCAGCAGCTTGGCCGGGGGGGCCAGGGAGACCCAGTACTTC.

The CDR3, as DNA: TGCGCCAGCAGCCACGTGGACAGGGGCTTTAATGAAAAACTGTTTTTT. It specifies CASSHVDRGFNEKLFF. V and J are TRBV4-1 and TRBJ1-4; TRBD1 aligns across 9 bases. Trimming at V came to 3 bases and at J to 4 bases, leaving 6 bases not matched to a gene. The CDR3 is made up of 16 amino acids. Germline values: CDR1 MGHRA, CDR2 YSYEKL.

V gene TRBV6-5 combines with J gene TRBJ2-7, with 7 bases lining up with TRBD2. The CDR3 totals 14 residues. V lost 1 base, J lost 1 base, and 1 base stayed unmatched. CDR1 is MNHEY, CDR2 SVGAGI, per germline. The CDR3 nucleotides read TGTGCCAGCAGTTACTTCGGGGGGTCCTACGAGCAGTACTTC. Translating it yields CASSYFGGSYEQYF.

J is TRBJ1-6 and V is TRBV9; 8 nucleotides match TRBD1. Trimming took 4 bases from V and 7 from J; bases not matched to a gene: 4. CDR1 and CDR2 (germline): SGDLS, YYNGEE. This CDR3 region has 14 residues. CDR3 nucleotide sequence: TGTGCCAGCAGCCCCAGGGGGCGCAATTCACCCCTCCACTTT. Its protein is CASSPRGRNSPLHF.

The rearrangement joins TRBV6-6 to TRBJ2-7; 9 positions match TRBD1. Germline CDR1 MNHNY, CDR2 SVGAGI (reference sequence). The CDR3 runs 16 residues. Unmatched junction bases numbered 3, after V lost 0 bases and J lost 0 bases. The CDR3 region has the DNA TGTGCCAGCAGTTACTCAGGGGGACAGGGCTCCTACGAGCAGTACTTC. Its translation is CASSYSGGQGSYEQYF.

This chain connects TRBV30 to TRBJ1-6; possibly TRBD1 for D (5 bases). Germline values: CDR1 GTSNPN, CDR2 SVGIG (reference sequence). The CDR3 runs to 14 residues. V lost 3 bases, J lost 7 bases, and 13 bases lay in between. The CDR3 region is CAWRGDSSNSPLHF. Here the CDR3 DNA reads TGTGCCTGGAGGGGTGACAGCTCCAATTCACCCCTCCACTTT.

The sample holds a few counts of this clone. The chain couples TRBV7-3 to TRBJ2-2; 8 bases line up with TRBD1. The CDR3 loop spans 15 amino acids. Germline loops: CDR1 SGHTA, CDR2 FQGTGA. J lost 5 bases, V lost 4 bases, and 6 bases had no gene match. CDR3 nucleotides: TGTGCCAGCAGCTCCGCAGGGGGCCGGACCGGGGAGCTGTTTTTT. Translated, it gives CASSSAGGRTGELFF.

The rearrangement joins TRBV27 to TRBJ2-3; D gene unclear. CDR1 MNHEY and CDR2 SMNVEV come from the germline V gene (reference sequence). This CDR3 is built from 18 residues. The V end lost 7 bases, the J end lost 2 bases, and 25 bases lay between the germline ends. Here the CDR3 reads CASKRFPLQKIFTDTQYF. In DNA, the CDR3 is TGTGCCAGCAAGAGGTTTCCGTTGCAGAAGATATTCACAGATACGCAGTATTTT.

The chain combines TRBV6-1 with TRBJ2-7; D is possibly TRBD2 (5 bases). The V end lost 2 bases, the J end lost 2 bases, and 10 bases lay between the germline ends. This CDR3 comprises 14 residues. CDR1 and CDR2 from the germline V gene are MNHNS and SASEGT. The DNA for the CDR3 is TGTGCCAGCAGTGAACCCGGGAAGACCTACGAGCAGTACTTC. Translating it yields CASSEPGKTYEQYF.

This clone was seen only a few times. This chain joins TRBV11-3 and TRBJ1-1; perhaps TRBD1 as D (5 bases). Trimming left V 3 bases short and J 1 base short, with 6 bases between. Germline CDR1 and CDR2: SGHNT and YENEEA. The CDR3 runs to 13 residues. CDR3 sequence (DNA): TGTGCCAGCAGCTTGGACACGAACACTGAAGCTTTCTTT. Translation gives CASSLDTNTEAFF.

The chain joins TRBV5-1 to TRBJ2-7, with D perhaps matching TRBD2 (6 bases). Germline CDR1 and CDR2: SGHRS and YFSETQ. V was trimmed by 0 bases and J by 3 bases, leaving 13 bases between them. CDR3 size: 15 residues. CDR3 loop: CASSLGGRDFYEQYF. CDR3 nucleotide sequence: TGCGCCAGCAGCTTGGGGGGCAGGGACTTCTACGAGCAGTACTTC.

The chain has TRBV6-5 and TRBJ1-1; D might be TRBD1 (5 bases). The V end was cut by 2 bases, the J end by 5 bases, with 15 bases between. The germline gives CDR1 MNHEY, CDR2 SVGAGI. This CDR3 region has 15 residues. CDR3 sequence reads: CASSYRRQGGTEAFF. The CDR3 DNA is TGTGCCAGCAGTTACCGCCGGCAGGGAGGGACTGAAGCTTTCTTT.

This sequence joins TRBV11-2 and TRBJ2-7; 7 bases fit TRBD1. CDR1 and CDR2 from the germline V gene are SGHAT and FQNNGV. Losses at the gene ends were 5 bases for V and 3 bases for J; bases not matched to a gene: 13. The CDR3 is made up of 16 amino acids. CDR3 bases: TGTGCCAGCAGCCAGAGGAGCAGAGGGGGCAACTACGAGCAGTACTTC. It is translated as CASSQRSRGGNYEQYF.

The chain uses TRBV11-1 and TRBJ2-5; 11 bases fit TRBD2. The CDR3 is made up of 14 amino acids. Unmatched junction bases numbered 3, after V lost 9 bases and J lost 0 bases. Per the germline V gene, CDR1 is SGHAT and CDR2 is FQDESV (reference sequence). CDR3 region: CASTSGGNQETQYF. CDR3 bases: TGTGCCAGTACTAGCGGGGGCAACCAAGAGACCCAGTACTTC.

V and J are TRBV6-1 and TRBJ1-2, with 11 bases identical to TRBD1. CDR3 length: 14 residues. Germline-derived CDR1 and CDR2 are MNHNS and SASEGT. V trimming: 6 bases; J trimming: 5 bases; junction bases outside the gene matches: 5. The DNA for the CDR3 is TGTGCCAGCAGGGGGGGGACAGGGGGATATGGCTACACCTTC. Translating it yields CASRGGTGGYGYTF.